This passage covers 13 T cell receptor beta chains from one sample sequenced in a study of blood T cells in healthy people across ages. Together with a sample-barcoded 5' primer, a J-beta primer mix was included in a second PCR lasting roughly 6 to 12 cycles. TCRdb fed the 5' RACE reads into MiXCR, producing one record per CDR3 protein. The sample contains fewer than 2 million distinct CDR3 sequences, roughly 43% of which appear only once. Sequencing was performed on blood. These TCRs come from a human donor in good health.

This clonotype was counted only a few times. This sequence joins TRBV5-5 and TRBJ2-5; TRBD1 aligns across 8 bases. The length of the CDR3 is 15 residues. Unmatched junction bases numbered 9, after V lost 3 bases and J lost 5 bases. Germline loops: CDR1 SGHKS, CDR2 YYEKEE (reference sequence). This CDR3 is CASSYWTGSAETQYF. As DNA, the CDR3 is TGTGCCAGCAGCTACTGGACAGGGTCGGCTGAGACCCAGTACTTC.

The chain has TRBV4-1 and TRBJ2-5; 11 nucleotides agree with TRBD2. The J call may be in error: the DNA end matches TRBJ2-7 better. The CDR3 has 15 residues. From germline, CDR1 is MGHRA and CDR2 YSYEKL. This CDR3 reads CASSRGTSGNYEQYF. The CDR3 DNA reads TGCGCCAGCAGCCGAGGGACTAGCGGTAACTACGAGCAGTACTTC.

The chain recombines TRBV7-3 with TRBJ2-7; no reliable D call. CDR3 length: 15 amino acids. Germline-derived CDR1 and CDR2 are SGHTA and FQGTGA. Trimming stripped 8 bases from V and 7 bases from J, with 24 bases between. The CDR3 loop reads CASGPDGGSYNEQYF. CDR3 sequence (DNA): TGTGCCAGCGGCCCCGACGGCGGCTCCTACAATGAGCAGTACTTC.

CDR3 region: CSVVMGQHLPYGYTF. DNA for the CDR3: TGCAGCGTGGTAATGGGACAGCACCTTCCCTATGGCTACACCTTC. The chain joins TRBV29-1 to TRBJ1-2; TRBD1 aligns across 7 bases. CDR3 length: 15 residues. Germline values: CDR1 SQVTM, CDR2 ANQGSEA. J was trimmed by 4 bases and V by 6 bases; bases with no gene match: 14.

V usage is TRBV10-3 and J usage is TRBJ2-7; the match to TRBD1 covers 9 bases. Near its end, the DNA agrees better with TRBJ2-5, so the J call may be wrong. There are 16 residues in the CDR3. Germline V lookup: CDR1 ENHRY, CDR2 SYGVKD. This CDR3 reads CATGSGTGRPQETQYF. The CDR3, as DNA: TGTGCCACCGGATCCGGGACAGGGCGACCCCAAGAGACCCAGTACTTC.

This clonotype was recorded many times. One end of the junction varies from germline; a read error may be responsible. J is TRBJ1-1 and V is TRBV5-1, with no clear D. The germline V gene encodes CDR1 SGHRS and CDR2 YFSETQ. CDR3 length: 13 amino acids. CDR3 in amino acids: CASSLVEGTEAFF. DNA of the CDR3: TGCGCCAGCAGCCTAGTAGAGGGCACTGAGGCTTTCTTT.

The chain combines TRBV6-5 with TRBJ2-5, with a tentative D call TRBD1 (6 bases). The closer fit of TRBJ2-7 to the DNA end suggests the J call may be wrong. CDR1 is MNHEY and CDR2 is SVGAGI in the germline V gene. The CDR3 is 13 residues long. CDR3 sequence reads: CASSRRQVNEQYF. CDR3 nucleotides: TGTGCCAGCAGTCGAAGACAGGTCAACGAGCAGTACTTC.

The chain is built from TRBV20-1 and TRBJ2-7; 12 bases match TRBD2. J lost 6 bases, V lost 6 bases, and 9 bases had no gene match. The CDR3 has 14 residues. Germline V gene sequence: CDR1 DFQATT, CDR2 SNEGSKA (reference sequence). This CDR3 reads CSAASGGAQCEQYF. CDR3 in DNA: TGCAGTGCGGCTAGCGGGGGGGCCCAGTGCGAGCAGTACTTC.

This sequence joins TRBV20-1 and TRBJ1-2; 10 nucleotides align to TRBD1. V shed 3 bases and J 8 bases; nucleotides not matched to a gene: 9. The CDR3 loop spans 14 amino acids. Per the germline V gene, CDR1 is DFQATT and CDR2 is SNEGSKA (reference sequence). DNA for the CDR3: TGCAGTGCTAGGACAGGGGGCAACGTTGCGGGCTACACCTTC. As protein: CSARTGGNVAGYTF.

The rearrangement links TRBV7-2 to TRBJ1-2, with D perhaps matching TRBD1 (6 bases). The germline CDR1 and CDR2 sequences are SGHTA and FQGNSA. This CDR3 has 13 residues. Trimming pared 3 bases from V and 8 bases from J, leaving 13 bases between. CDR3 DNA: TGTGCCAGCAGCTTGGACAGCTCTGGCGGCTACACCTTC. This codes for CASSLDSSGGYTF.

V gene TRBV4-1 combines with J gene TRBJ2-7; the match to TRBD1 covers 8 bases. This CDR3 has 15 amino acids. V shed 4 bases and J 6 bases; nucleotides not matched to a gene: 11. In germline, CDR1 is MGHRA, CDR2 YSYEKL. CDR3 sequence (DNA): TGCGCCAGCAGCCGGCCCGGACAGGGAAGGGGCGAGCAGTACTTC. Protein sequence: CASSRPGQGRGEQYF.

This sequence joins TRBV6-5 and TRBJ1-2; D not resolved. V shed 0 bases and J shed 2 bases, with 7 bases lying between them. The CDR3 totals 14 residues. CDR1 is MNHEY, CDR2 SVGAGI, per germline. Here the CDR3 DNA reads TGTGCCAGCAGTTACTCGGATCTAAACTATGGCTACACCTTC. It codes for CASSYSDLNYGYTF.

This clonotype appeared a few times. V usage is TRBV7-8 and J usage is TRBJ2-5; 9 nucleotides align to TRBD1. The CDR3 consists of 12 residues. Trimming at V came to 10 bases and at J to 2 bases, leaving 2 bases not matched to a gene. CDR1 is SGHVS and CDR2 is FQNEAQ in the germline V gene. The CDR3, as DNA: TGTGCCACGACAGGGGGACAAGAGACCCAGTACTTC. Its protein product is CATTGGQETQYF.